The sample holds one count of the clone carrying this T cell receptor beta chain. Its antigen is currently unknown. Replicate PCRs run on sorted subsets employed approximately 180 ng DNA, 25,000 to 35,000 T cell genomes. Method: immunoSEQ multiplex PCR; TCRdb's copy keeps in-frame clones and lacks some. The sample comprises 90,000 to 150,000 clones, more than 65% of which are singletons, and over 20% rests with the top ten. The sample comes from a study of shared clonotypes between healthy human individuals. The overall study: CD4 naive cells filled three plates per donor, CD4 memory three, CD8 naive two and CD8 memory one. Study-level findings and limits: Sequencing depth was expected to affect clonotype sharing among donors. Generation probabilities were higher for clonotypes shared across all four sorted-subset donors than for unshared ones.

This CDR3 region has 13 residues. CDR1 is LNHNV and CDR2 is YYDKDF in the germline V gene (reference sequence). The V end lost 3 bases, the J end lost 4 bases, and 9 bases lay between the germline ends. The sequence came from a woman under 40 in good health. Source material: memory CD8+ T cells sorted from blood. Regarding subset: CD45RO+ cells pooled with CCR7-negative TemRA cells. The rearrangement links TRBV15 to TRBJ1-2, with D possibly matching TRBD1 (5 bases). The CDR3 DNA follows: TGTGCCACCAGCAGCGACAGCTCCTATGGCTACACCTTC. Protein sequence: CATSSDSSYGYTF.